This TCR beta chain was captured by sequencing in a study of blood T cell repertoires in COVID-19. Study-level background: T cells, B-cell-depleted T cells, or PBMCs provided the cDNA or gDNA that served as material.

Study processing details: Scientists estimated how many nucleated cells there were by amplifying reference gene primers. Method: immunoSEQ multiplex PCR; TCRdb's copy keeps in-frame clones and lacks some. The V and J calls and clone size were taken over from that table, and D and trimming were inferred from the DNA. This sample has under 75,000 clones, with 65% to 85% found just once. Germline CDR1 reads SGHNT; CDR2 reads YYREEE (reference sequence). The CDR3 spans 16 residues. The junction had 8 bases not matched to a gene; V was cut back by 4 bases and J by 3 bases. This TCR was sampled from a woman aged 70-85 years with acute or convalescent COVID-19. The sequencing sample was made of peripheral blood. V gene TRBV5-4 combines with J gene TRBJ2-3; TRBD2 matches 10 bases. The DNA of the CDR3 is TGTGCCAGCAGCCCGGATAGCGGGGGGCTGACAGATACGCAGTATTTT. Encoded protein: CASSPDSGGLTDTQYF.